In its sample, the clone carrying this TCR beta chain was seen a few times. What it binds is not known. The data are from a study of cytomegalovirus exposure and HLA in healthy donors. With 60 Vbeta and 13 Jbeta primers, the PCR was carried out. The authors' processing: It was a later analysis that counted roughly 80 million unique TCR beta chains, of which 9 million to 13 million were shared. The data were produced by immunoSEQ multiplex PCR, yet TCRdb's version contains in-frame clones alone and is incomplete. V, J and clone size derive from that table, while D and trimming were established from the DNA sequence. Seen here are about 96,000 clones, under 85% observed once, and the top ten hold around 3%. This CDR3 comprises 14 residues. The ends lost 5 bases at V and 2 bases at J; junction bases unmatched: 6. The germline CDR1 and CDR2 sequences are SGHAT and FQNNGV. Overall study findings and caveats: The authors reported that TCR beta sequences could predict HLA-A and HLA-B alleles. These predictions were accurate for most subjects in the first cohort. In a later analysis, at a false discovery rate of 0.05, about 17,000 TCR beta sequences matched HLA alleles. Available immune exposure information covered CMV serostatus only.

The sample consisted of PBMCs. The clonotype comes from a female donor in good health and CMV-seropositive. The rearrangement uses TRBV11-2 and TRBJ2-7, with 7 bases lining up with TRBD2. Here the CDR3 DNA reads TGTGCCAGCAGCCCCATAGCGGGCCCCTACGAGCAGTACTTC. As protein: CASSPIAGPYEQYF.